This T cell receptor (beta chain) was observed in a study of T-cell reconstitution after alpha-beta-depleted transplantation in children. This CDR3 is built from 11 residues. V was pared by 8 bases and J by 5 bases, with 7 bases between. In its sample, this clonotype was seen a few times. During its preparation, the TCRbeta library received unique molecular identifiers. MiXCR, run by TCRdb on the PCR reads, gives a single entry per CDR3 protein. The repertoire holds more than 150,000 distinct CDR3 sequences, with 13% to 15% as singletons. This chain links TRBV12-3 or TRBV12-4 with TRBJ1-5; D unresolved. This clonotype was sampled from a human donor who donated a stem cell graft to a child with acute lymphoblastic leukemia. Specimen: PBMCs from the stem cell graft donor, collected from the stem cell graft. CDR3 sequence (DNA): TGTGCCAGCGGAATAGATCAGCCCCAGCATTTT. This gives the protein CASGIDQPQHF.